This record covers a single T cell receptor beta chain. Its antigen has not been determined. Nothing much larger sits one base from this clone, and base qualities are not available. In the prospective study, participants were roughly 18 to 95 years old, resided in fewer than 25 geographic areas of the United States, and were enrolled through a virtual design. To assign participants to cohorts, the prospective study relied on clinical history that participants themselves reported in a screening survey and a study questionnaire. In the prospective study, whole blood, serum and a nasopharyngeal or oropharyngeal swab were collected from each participant by mobile phlebotomists. Prospective study participants could optionally give additional blood draws and questionnaires over a roughly two-month period. Before DNA extraction, blood samples from the prospective study were shipped at room temperature or frozen.

These data are taken from a study of blood T cell repertoires in COVID-19 (dated by TCRdb to between 2020 and 2021). Looking at the study overall: The collaborator samples originated in the United States, Italy and Spain and spanned the acute and convalescent phases of COVID-19. The prospective study material was composed of cDNA or gDNA derived from T cells, B-cell-depleted T cells, or PBMCs. The samples were drawn from the first 160 participants of the ongoing ImmuneRACE study and from 950 to 1,500 subjects provided by 6 global collaborators. The dataset comprised deeply sampled blood TCRbeta repertoires from subjects exposed to, actively infected with, or recovered from COVID-19. Where available, HLA class I and class II types were taken from metadata supplied by the sample provider and were not determined by assay-based typing. Sample metadata almost always included a de-identified subject ID, COVID-19 status, age in years and sex. A freely available public database, intended as a resource for researchers studying the immune response to SARS-CoV-2, is where the repertoires were released.

There are 19 amino acids in the CDR3, from cysteine to phenylalanine inclusive. Solely the CDR3 DNA is kept, with 57 bases framed from the first base. CDR1 MNHEY and CDR2 SVGEGT are derived from the germline V gene. Trimming accounts for 6 bases at V and 2 bases at J, while the number of junction bases matched to no gene is 15. Summary of the overall study and its limitations: The quantity of clinical and demographic metadata differed by source and by participant and was supplied without curation.

TCRbeta CDR3 regions were amplified from genomic DNA using the immunoSEQ Assay, a bias-controlled multiplex PCR. The authors' pipeline ran thus. Nucleated cell counts per sample were estimated from amplification of reference gene primers within the assay. To quantify the absolute abundance of each unique TCRbeta CDR3 rearrangement, sequence reads were collapsed and filtered. For each sample, productive Simpson clonality was calculated by taking the square root of Simpson's diversity index across productive rearrangements. This immuneACCESS table, as held by TCRdb, lists in-frame sequences with V and J called but not all clones. Of the missing ones, under half trace to an unresolved V gene in checked studies; the others have no known cause. V and J calls and clone size are those listed in that table; D and trimming were worked out from the DNA. In all, the sample holds around 150,000 clones, and 84% of those were seen once. Less than 4% of the sample is taken by the ten largest.

The rearranged chain carries TRBV6-2 or TRBV6-3 and TRBJ2-1; TRBD2 lines up with 11 middle nucleotides. This receptor was obtained from a woman in her fifties or sixties with acute COVID-19. The sequenced material came from PBMCs or T cells enriched from blood (not recorded which). The nucleotides read TGTGCCAGCAGCAGCATACCCGGGACTAGCGGACCTACCTACAATGAGCAGTTCTTC. This translates into CASSSIPGTSGPTYNEQFF.